A single sample is the source of the 22 T cell receptor beta chains below, sequenced in a study of OX40 agonist ivuxolimab in advanced cancers. Clones were sequenced by immunoSEQ multiplex PCR, and TCRdb holds only the in-frame ones, with some missing. This table holds about 19,000 clones, roughly 71% found once. The material sequenced was CD4+ or CD8+ T cells sorted from blood, taken in a trial of the OX40 agonist ivuxolimab. The receptor set was obtained from an adult with an advanced solid tumor such as melanoma, head and neck, liver or kidney cancer.

V gene TRBV4-3 combines with J gene TRBJ2-5; 7 bases fit TRBD2. The CDR3 loop spans 16 amino acids. CDR1 and CDR2 from the germline V gene are LGHNA and YSLEER. The V and J ends lost 4 bases and 1 base, in that order; junction bases with no gene match: 9. The CDR3: CASSPRRGRIQETQYF. The CDR3 DNA reads TGCGCCAGCAGCCCCCGGCGGGGGAGGATCCAAGAGACCCAGTACTTC.

The chain combines TRBV11-2 with TRBJ2-3, with D perhaps matching TRBD1 (7 bases). CDR3 length equals 12 residues. CDR1 SGHAT and CDR2 FQNNGV come from the germline V gene. CDR3 DNA sequence: TGTGCAGCAGGGGGGCAGCCAGATACGCAGTATTTT. Its translation is CAAGGQPDTQYF.

This clone has just a few counts. The V and J genes are TRBV7-9 and TRBJ2-7; 9 positions agree with TRBD2. The germline V gene has CDR1 SEHNR and CDR2 FQNEAQ (reference sequence). The CDR3 is 15 amino acids. The V and J ends lost 5 bases and 5 bases, in that order; junction bases with no gene match: 10. Here the CDR3 DNA reads TGTGCCAGCAGCCCCCCTAGCGGGGTTGGCGACGAGCAGTACTTC. Its translation is CASSPPSGVGDEQYF. Full variable domain (outside the CDR3, taken from reference TRBV7-9 and TRBJ2-7): DTGVSQNPRHKITKRGQNVTFRCDPISEHNRLYWYRQTLGQGPEFLTYFQNEAQLEKSRLLSDRFSAERPKGSFSTLEIQRTEQGDSAMYLCASSPPSGVGDEQYFGPGTRLTVT.

V gene TRBV16 combines with J gene TRBJ2-7; either TRBD1 or TRBD2 may fit D (6 bases each). Between the trimmed V and J ends, which lost 1 base and 0 bases, there was a span of 13 bases. This CDR3 contains 16 residues. Germline V gene data show CDR1 as KGHSY and CDR2 as FQNENV. CDR3 amino acids: CASSQWGDKSSYEQYF. The CDR3, as DNA: TGTGCCAGCAGCCAATGGGGGGACAAGAGCTCCTACGAGCAGTACTTC.

This chain joins TRBV5-6 and TRBJ1-1, with 9 bases lining up with TRBD1. The CDR3 is 15 amino acids. The trim removed 4 bases at V and 6 bases at J, leaving 10 bases unmatched. Germline assignment: CDR1 SGHDT and CDR2 YYEEEE. The CDR3 coding sequence is TGTGCCAGCAGCCGACGGGACAGGGTAGTTGCTGAAGCTTTCTTT. Protein product: CASSRRDRVVAEAFF.

The genes are TRBV27 and TRBJ2-3; D remains unclear. The CDR3 length is 12 residues. V lost 8 bases, J lost 4 bases, and 10 bases lay in between. Germline V gene lookup returns CDR1 MNHEY and CDR2 SMNVEV (reference sequence). CDR3 residues: CASLDWADTQYF. CDR3 DNA: TGTGCCAGCCTTGATTGGGCAGATACGCAGTATTTT.

This clone was found a few times. The CDR3 nucleotides are TGTGCCAGCAGCTTGAGGGGGGACAATGAGCAGTTCTTC. Protein sequence: CASSLRGDNEQFF. The rearrangement uses TRBV11-3 and TRBJ2-1; D possibly matches TRBD1 or TRBD2 (6 bases each). Germline CDR1 and CDR2: SGHNT and YENEEA. The CDR3 runs to 13 residues. V lost 3 bases, J lost 5 bases, and 8 bases lay in between.

CDR3 bases: TGTGCCAGCAGTTCTGGACCGAACACTGAAGCTTTCTTT. Its translation: CASSSGPNTEAFF. V is TRBV6-5 and J is TRBJ1-1; no firm D call. V was trimmed by 4 bases and J by 1 base, leaving 7 bases between them. CDR1 and CDR2 from the germline V gene are MNHEY and SVGAGI. The CDR3 has 13 residues.

The V call is TRBV6-4, the J call TRBJ2-1; 10 bases are shared with TRBD1. The CDR3 has 14 residues. CDR1 and CDR2 from the germline V gene are MRHNA and SNTAGT. Losses at the gene ends were 4 bases for V and 6 bases for J; bases not matched to a gene: 3. The CDR3 sequence: CASSARQGANEQFF. The CDR3 nucleotides read TGTGCCAGCAGTGCCAGACAGGGGGCCAATGAGCAGTTCTTC.

The chain carries TRBV5-4 and TRBJ1-2; tentative D call: TRBD1 (5 bases). V was cut by 0 bases and J by 7 bases, with 13 bases left in between. CDR1 SGHNT and CDR2 YYREEE come from the germline V gene (reference sequence). The CDR3 has 14 amino acids. Here the CDR3 DNA reads TGTGCCAGCAGCTTGGGCAGGGAAGATGGTGGCTACACCTTC. Translating gives CASSLGREDGGYTF.

This rearrangement joins TRBV11-2 to TRBJ2-3; D uncertain. V was cut by 5 bases and J by 1 base, with 10 bases left in between. CDR1 is SGHAT, CDR2 FQNNGV, per germline. The CDR3 spans 14 residues. The CDR3 region is CASSPFAGTDTQYF. In DNA form, the CDR3 reads TGTGCCAGCAGCCCCTTCGCGGGCACAGATACGCAGTATTTT.

A few counts support this clone. This chain uses TRBV9 with TRBJ2-3, with TRBD2 matching over 8 bases. With 4 bases clipped from V and 6 bases from J, the junction kept 10 bases outside the gene matches. CDR1 is SGDLS, CDR2 YYNGEE, per germline. There are 15 residues in the CDR3. The CDR3 DNA reads as TGTGCCAGCAGCCCCCGGACTAGCTCTATGGATACGCAGTATTTT. This encodes CASSPRTSSMDTQYF.

This chain uses TRBV30 with TRBJ1-6; D may be TRBD1 (5 bases). CDR3 length: 15 amino acids. V was cut by 1 base and J by 9 bases, with 16 bases left in between. Germline CDR1 and CDR2: GTSNPN and SVGIG (reference sequence). Here the CDR3 reads CAWSDRGAWSSPLHF. The CDR3 nucleotides read TGTGCCTGGAGTGATAGGGGAGCTTGGAGTTCACCCCTCCACTTT.

The chain is built from TRBV7-2 and TRBJ2-6, with D unclear. Trimming removed 2 bases from V and 0 bases from J, with 14 bases in between. Per germline, CDR1 SGHTA and CDR2 FQGNSA. There are 18 residues in the CDR3. In DNA, the CDR3 is TGTGCCAGCAGCTTAACCGCTCCGGGTGACTCTGGGGCCAACGTCCTGACTTTC. Residues: CASSLTAPGDSGANVLTF.

J is TRBJ1-6 and V is TRBV27, with 10 bases identical to TRBD1. Germline CDR1 MNHEY, CDR2 SMNVEV (reference sequence). Trimming took 5 bases from V and 4 from J; bases not matched to a gene: 5. The CDR3 is made up of 16 amino acids. As DNA, the CDR3 is TGTGCCAGCAGTCCACGGACAGGGGGATATAATTCACCCCTCCACTTT. Its translation is CASSPRTGGYNSPLHF.

This sequence joins TRBV7-4 and TRBJ2-7; D may correspond to TRBD1 or TRBD2 (7 bases each). The germline V gene encodes CDR1 SGHVT and CDR2 SQSDAQ. The CDR3 has 15 residues. Trimming took off 5 bases at V and 2 bases at J, with 16 bases between the two ends. The CDR3 sequence: CASSPPQGTTYEQYF. DNA of the CDR3: TGTGCCAGCAGCCCCCCACAGGGGACTACCTACGAGCAGTACTTC.

The V gene is TRBV5-6, the J gene TRBJ1-3; 7 nucleotides line up with TRBD1. Trimming took 4 bases from V and 7 from J; bases not matched to a gene: 8. This CDR3 has 14 residues. Germline V CDR1 and CDR2: SGHDT, YYEEEE. This chain's CDR3 is CASSRDRAENTIYF. The CDR3 DNA sequence: TGTGCCAGCAGCAGAGACAGGGCTGAGAACACCATATATTTT.

This CDR3 reads CASSLGVNYNEQFF. The CDR3 DNA sequence: TGTGCCAGCAGTTTAGGCGTAAACTACAATGAGCAGTTCTTC. J is TRBJ2-1 and V is TRBV6-5, with D uncertain. Trimming removed 4 bases from V and 3 bases from J, with 10 bases in between. Germline CDR1 is MNHEY and CDR2 is SVGAGI. CDR3 length: 14 amino acids.

The J gene is TRBJ2-7, the V gene TRBV2, with no clear D. Germline V gene lookup returns CDR1 SNHLY and CDR2 FYNNEI. CDR3 length equals 14 residues. Deletions cut 7 bases from V and 2 bases from J, with 15 bases between. CDR3 DNA sequence: TGTGCCAGCACATTACGGACCCTTCCCTACGAGCAGTACTTC. This gives the protein CASTLRTLPYEQYF.

The chain links TRBV9 to TRBJ2-1, with 7 bases lining up with TRBD1. The trim removed 3 bases at V and 6 bases at J, leaving 9 bases unmatched. CDR1 SGDLS and CDR2 YYNGEE come from the germline V gene. The CDR3 sequence is 15 residues long. The CDR3, as DNA: TGTGCCAGCAGCGCGACCACAGGGGCTACCAATGAGCAGTTCTTC. Its protein is CASSATTGATNEQFF.

V and J are TRBV10-3 and TRBJ2-1; a possible D gene is TRBD2 (6 bases). This CDR3 spans 16 amino acids. Trimming took off 0 bases at V and 2 bases at J, with 11 bases between the two ends. The germline V gene encodes CDR1 ENHRY and CDR2 SYGVKD. In DNA form, the CDR3 reads TGTGCCATCAGTGAGTCGGGCGGGGTCCCCTACAATGAGCAGTTCTTC. Its protein product is CAISESGGVPYNEQFF.

This chain joins TRBV28 and TRBJ2-1; 8 nucleotides align to TRBD2. The CDR3 runs to 14 residues. J gave up 6 bases and V 3 bases, and 4 bases lay outside the gene matches. Per the germline V gene, CDR1 is MDHEN and CDR2 is SYDVKM. The CDR3 here is CASSLGTSFNEQFF. The CDR3 DNA follows: TGTGCCAGCAGTTTGGGGACTAGTTTCAATGAGCAGTTCTTC.